A selection of T cell receptor beta chains follows, all from one sample in a study of cytotoxic CD8 clonotypes in ibrutinib-treated CLL. Measured with immunoSEQ multiplex PCR; TCRdb has only the in-frame clones, and not every one. The sample gives more than 150,000 clones, roughly 72% of which show up once; 13% is in the top ten. Sequenced material: PBMCs, taken after 24 months of ibrutinib treatment. Every receptor here comes from a human donor with chronic lymphocytic leukemia. CDR3s include the opening cysteine and the closing phenylalanine or tryptophan. Each record gives: J gene, clone size, V gene, D gene, CDR3 DNA, CDR3 protein. The D gene is left open where the match is weak. A row's size may be missing; if present it is once, few, many or a size class.

J gene: TRBJ1-2
clone size: -
V gene: TRBV6-5
D gene: -
CDR3 DNA: TGTGCCATCAACAGGGATCTCGACTATGGCTACACCTTC
CDR3 protein: CAINRDLDYGYTF

J gene: TRBJ2-7
clone size: -
V gene: TRBV5-7
D gene: TRBD1
CDR3 DNA: TGTGCCAGCAGACTTGGACAGGGCTACGAGCAGTACTTC
CDR3 protein: CASRLGQGYEQYF

J gene: TRBJ2-2
clone size: -
V gene: TRBV9
D gene: -
CDR3 DNA: TGTGCCAGCAGCGTAGTAGCCACTACCCAGGAGGAGCTGTTTTTT
CDR3 protein: CASSVVATTQEELFF

J gene: TRBJ1-1
clone size: -
V gene: TRBV27
D gene: -
CDR3 DNA: TGTGCCAGCAGTTTAGGAGGGTTGGGTGAAGCTTTCTTT
CDR3 protein: CASSLGGLGEAFF

J gene: TRBJ2-7
clone size: -
V gene: TRBV18
D gene: TRBD2
CDR3 DNA: TGTGCCAGCTCGCCTACGACTAGCTGGATCGGGGAGCAGTACTTC
CDR3 protein: CASSPTTSWIGEQYF

J gene: TRBJ1-2
clone size: -
V gene: TRBV11-2
D gene: -
CDR3 DNA: TGTGCCAGCAGCTTTGCTCTCGGGGGCAGCTATGGCTACACCTTC
CDR3 protein: CASSFALGGSYGYTF

J gene: TRBJ2-5
clone size: -
V gene: TRBV27
D gene: -
CDR3 DNA: TGTGCCAGCAGTTCGTTTTCGGACAGAATCCAGGAGACCCAGTACTTC
CDR3 protein: CASSSFSDRIQETQYF

J gene: TRBJ1-1
clone size: -
V gene: TRBV18
D gene: -
CDR3 DNA: TGTGCCAGCTCACCACAGGCTCTCGTAGCTTTCTTT
CDR3 protein: CASSPQALVAFF

J gene: TRBJ2-7
clone size: -
V gene: TRBV15
D gene: -
CDR3 DNA: TGTGCCACCAGCAGAGGCAAGGGCTACGAGCAGTACTTC
CDR3 protein: CATSRGKGYEQYF

J gene: TRBJ2-2
clone size: -
V gene: TRBV7-6
D gene: -
CDR3 DNA: TGTGCCAGCAGCTTAGAAGGGGTTACCGCACCCGGGGAGCTGTTTTTT
CDR3 protein: CASSLEGVTAPGELFF

J gene: TRBJ1-4
clone size: -
V gene: TRBV30
D gene: -
CDR3 DNA: TGTGCCTGGAGCCCGGGAGCCTATAATGAAAAACTGTTTTTT
CDR3 protein: CAWSPGAYNEKLFF

J gene: TRBJ2-7
clone size: -
V gene: TRBV7-9
D gene: TRBD2
CDR3 DNA: TGTGCCAGCAGCGTTAGCGGGAGTTTATACGAGCAGTACTTC
CDR3 protein: CASSVSGSLYEQYF

J gene: TRBJ2-1
clone size: -
V gene: TRBV10-3
D gene: TRBD1
CDR3 DNA: TGTGCCATCAGTCCGGGACAGATTTACAATGAGCAGTTCTTC
CDR3 protein: CAISPGQIYNEQFF

J gene: TRBJ1-1
clone size: -
V gene: TRBV30
D gene: -
CDR3 DNA: TGTGCCTGGGGGGGGGACACTGAAGCTTTCTTT
CDR3 protein: CAWGGDTEAFF

J gene: TRBJ2-2
clone size: few
V gene: TRBV19
D gene: TRBD1
CDR3 DNA: TGTGCCAGTCGTCAGGGGGTGAACACCGGGGAGCTGTTTTTT
CDR3 protein: CASRQGVNTGELFF

J gene: TRBJ1-2
clone size: -
V gene: TRBV25-1
D gene: TRBD1
CDR3 DNA: TGTGCCAGCAGCCACCGGACAGGGCTTGGTGGCTACACCTTC
CDR3 protein: CASSHRTGLGGYTF

J gene: TRBJ1-4
clone size: -
V gene: TRBV7-9
D gene: -
CDR3 DNA: TGTGCCAGCAGCTCCCCGAAGGGGACTTCGGCTAATGAAAAACTGTTTTTT
CDR3 protein: CASSSPKGTSANEKLFF

J gene: TRBJ2-1
clone size: -
V gene: TRBV11-2
D gene: -
CDR3 DNA: TGTGCCAGCAGCTTAATCGGGAGTAGGAATGAGCAGTTCTTC
CDR3 protein: CASSLIGSRNEQFF

J gene: TRBJ1-3
clone size: -
V gene: TRBV6-5
D gene: -
CDR3 DNA: TGTGCCAGCAGATTAAACTCTGGAAACACCATATATTTT
CDR3 protein: CASRLNSGNTIYF

J gene: TRBJ1-5
clone size: -
V gene: TRBV10-3
D gene: -
CDR3 DNA: TGTGCCATAAAGGACAGCTATAGCAATCAGCCCCAGCATTTT
CDR3 protein: CAIKDSYSNQPQHF

J gene: TRBJ2-5
clone size: -
V gene: TRBV5-6
D gene: -
CDR3 DNA: TGTGCCAGCAGCTTGGGCGGTGAGTGGGAGACCCAGTACTTC
CDR3 protein: CASSLGGEWETQYF

J gene: TRBJ1-1
clone size: -
V gene: TRBV20-1
D gene: -
CDR3 DNA: TGCAGTGCTAGAAAGGCCCCGGCAGCTTTCTTT
CDR3 protein: CSARKAPAAFF

J gene: TRBJ1-4
clone size: -
V gene: TRBV28
D gene: -
CDR3 DNA: TGTGCCAGCAGTTCAGGGCCAACTAATGAAAAACTGTTTTTT
CDR3 protein: CASSSGPTNEKLFF

J gene: TRBJ2-7
clone size: -
V gene: TRBV30
D gene: -
CDR3 DNA: TGTGCCTGGGCTATTATGGGCCTAACCTACGAGCAGTACTTC
CDR3 protein: CAWAIMGLTYEQYF

J gene: TRBJ2-7
clone size: -
V gene: TRBV30
D gene: -
CDR3 DNA: TGTGCCTGGAGTATCATCGGGACCCTGTACGAGCAGTACTTC
CDR3 protein: CAWSIIGTLYEQYF

J gene: TRBJ1-2
clone size: few
V gene: TRBV28
D gene: -
CDR3 DNA: TGTGCCAGCAGTTTGGTAGGGTCCTATGGCTACACCTTC
CDR3 protein: CASSLVGSYGYTF

J gene: TRBJ2-7
clone size: -
V gene: TRBV7-8
D gene: -
CDR3 DNA: TGTGCCAGCAGCTCATTGACAGGCCTTGGGTACGAGCAGTACTTC
CDR3 protein: CASSSLTGLGYEQYF

J gene: TRBJ2-7
clone size: -
V gene: TRBV7-9
D gene: -
CDR3 DNA: TGTGCCAGCACCGGGACAAACTACGAGCAGTACTTC
CDR3 protein: CASTGTNYEQYF

J gene: TRBJ2-3
clone size: -
V gene: TRBV4-1
D gene: TRBD2
CDR3 DNA: TGCGCCAGCAGCCAGGCCTCTAGCGGGAGGGCCCTCAAGGATACGCAGTATTTT
CDR3 protein: CASSQASSGRALKDTQYF

J gene: TRBJ2-5
clone size: -
V gene: TRBV5-1
D gene: -
CDR3 DNA: TGCGCCAGCAGCTTGGACCGGGGGGAGACCCAGTACTTC
CDR3 protein: CASSLDRGETQYF

J gene: TRBJ1-2
clone size: -
V gene: TRBV29-1
D gene: -
CDR3 DNA: TGCAGCGTCGGACTGGACAGTGACTATGGCTACACCTTC
CDR3 protein: CSVGLDSDYGYTF

J gene: TRBJ2-2
clone size: -
V gene: TRBV7-9
D gene: -
CDR3 DNA: TGTGCCAGCAGCCACCAGGTGTGGGCGACCGGGGAGCTGTTTTTT
CDR3 protein: CASSHQVWATGELFF

J gene: TRBJ2-7
clone size: once
V gene: TRBV14
D gene: TRBD2
CDR3 DNA: TGTGCCAGCAGCCAATGGGGCCTAGCGGGAACTTTAACCTACGAGCAGTACTTC
CDR3 protein: CASSQWGLAGTLTYEQYF

J gene: TRBJ2-1
clone size: -
V gene: TRBV15
D gene: TRBD2
CDR3 DNA: TGTGCCACCAGCAGAAAAGGGAGGGTATACAATGAGCAGTTCTTC
CDR3 protein: CATSRKGRVYNEQFF

J gene: TRBJ1-4
clone size: once
V gene: TRBV5-6
D gene: TRBD1
CDR3 DNA: TGTGCCAGCAGCCGGGGACAGGGTGGTGAAAAACTGTTTTTT
CDR3 protein: CASSRGQGGEKLFF

J gene: TRBJ1-5
clone size: -
V gene: TRBV13
D gene: -
CDR3 DNA: TGTGCCAGCAGCTTCCAGGGTGGGCAGCCCCAGCATTTT
CDR3 protein: CASSFQGGQPQHF